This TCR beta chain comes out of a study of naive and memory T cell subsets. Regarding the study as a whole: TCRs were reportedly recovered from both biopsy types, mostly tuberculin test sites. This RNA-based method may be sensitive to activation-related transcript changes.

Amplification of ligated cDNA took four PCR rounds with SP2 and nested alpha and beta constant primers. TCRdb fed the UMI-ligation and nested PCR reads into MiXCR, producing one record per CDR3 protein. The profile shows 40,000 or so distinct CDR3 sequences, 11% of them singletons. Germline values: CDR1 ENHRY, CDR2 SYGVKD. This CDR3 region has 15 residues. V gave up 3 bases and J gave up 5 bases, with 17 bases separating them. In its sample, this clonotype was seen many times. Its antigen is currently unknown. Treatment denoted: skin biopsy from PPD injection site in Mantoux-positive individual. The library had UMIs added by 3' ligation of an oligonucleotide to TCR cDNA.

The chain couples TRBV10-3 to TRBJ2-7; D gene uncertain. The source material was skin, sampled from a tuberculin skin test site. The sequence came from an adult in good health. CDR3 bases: TGTGCCATCAGTGAACCGACAAGTTCGACCAACGAGCAGTACTTC. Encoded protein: CAISEPTSSTNEQYF.